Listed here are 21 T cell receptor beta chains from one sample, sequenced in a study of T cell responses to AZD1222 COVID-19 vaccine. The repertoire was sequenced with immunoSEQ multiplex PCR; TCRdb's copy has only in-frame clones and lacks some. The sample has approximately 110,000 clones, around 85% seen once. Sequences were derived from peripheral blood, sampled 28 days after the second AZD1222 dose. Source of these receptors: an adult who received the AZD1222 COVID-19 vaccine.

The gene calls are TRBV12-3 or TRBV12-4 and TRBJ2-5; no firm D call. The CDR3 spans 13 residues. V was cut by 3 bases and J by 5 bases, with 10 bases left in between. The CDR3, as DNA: TGTGCCAGCAGTTTGCTGGCTACGGAGACCCAGTACTTC. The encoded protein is CASSLLATETQYF.

This chain's CDR3 is CASSYGTSPGNQPQHF. The CDR3 DNA reads TGTGCCAGCAGTTACGGGACGAGCCCGGGCAATCAGCCCCAGCATTTT. This chain connects TRBV6-5 to TRBJ1-5; TRBD1 might be the D (5 bases). V lost 2 bases and J 2 bases, leaving 13 bases between the germline ends. Germline V gene sequence: CDR1 MNHEY, CDR2 SVGAGI. This CDR3 contains 16 residues.

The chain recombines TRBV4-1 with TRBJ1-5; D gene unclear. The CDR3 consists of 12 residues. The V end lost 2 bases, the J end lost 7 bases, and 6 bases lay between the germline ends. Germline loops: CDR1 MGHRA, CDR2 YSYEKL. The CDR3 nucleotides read TGCGCCAGCAGCCAATACCGGCAGCCCCAGCATTTT. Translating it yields CASSQYRQPQHF.

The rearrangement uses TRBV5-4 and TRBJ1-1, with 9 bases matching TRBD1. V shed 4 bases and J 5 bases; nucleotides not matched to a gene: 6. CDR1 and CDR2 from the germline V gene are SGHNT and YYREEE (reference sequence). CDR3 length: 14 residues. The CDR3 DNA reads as TGTGCCAGCAGCCCGACAGGGGGAAGGACTGAAGCTTTCTTT. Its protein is CASSPTGGRTEAFF. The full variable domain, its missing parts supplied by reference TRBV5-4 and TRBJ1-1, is ETGVTQSPTHLIKTRGQQVTLRCSSQSGHNTVSWYQQALGQGPQFIFQYYREEENGRGNFPPRFSGLQFPNYSSELNVNALELDDSALYLCASSPTGGRTEAFFGQGTRLTVV.

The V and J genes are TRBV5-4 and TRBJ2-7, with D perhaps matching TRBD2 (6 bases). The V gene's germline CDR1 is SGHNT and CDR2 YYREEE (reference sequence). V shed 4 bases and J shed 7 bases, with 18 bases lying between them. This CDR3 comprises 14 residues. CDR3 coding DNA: TGTGCCAGCAGCCCCGGGACCAGGGCGGGAGAGCAGTACTTC. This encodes CASSPGTRAGEQYF.

The CDR3 nucleotides are TGTGCCAGCAGAAGGACAGGGGGCGAGCAGTACTTC. Translated: CASRRTGGEQYF. This rearrangement joins TRBV6-6 to TRBJ2-7; the match to TRBD1 covers 10 bases. V gave up 6 bases and J gave up 6 bases; unmatched junction bases: 2. This CDR3 contains 12 residues. Germline CDR1 and CDR2: MNHNY and SVGAGI (reference sequence).

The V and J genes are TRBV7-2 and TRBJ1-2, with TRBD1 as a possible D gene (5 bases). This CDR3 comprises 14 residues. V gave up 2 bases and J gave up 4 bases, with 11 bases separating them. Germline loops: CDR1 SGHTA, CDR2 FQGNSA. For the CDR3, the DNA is TGTGCCAGCAGCTTAAATGCTGGGGCCTATGGCTACACCTTC. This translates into CASSLNAGAYGYTF.

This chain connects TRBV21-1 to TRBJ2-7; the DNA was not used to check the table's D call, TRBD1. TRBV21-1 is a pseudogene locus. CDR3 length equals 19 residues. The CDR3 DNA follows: TGTGCCAGCAGCACCTTTAACCCCAGGGGAAGGGGACCCTCCTACGAGCAGTACTTC. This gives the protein CASSTFNPRGRGPSYEQYF.

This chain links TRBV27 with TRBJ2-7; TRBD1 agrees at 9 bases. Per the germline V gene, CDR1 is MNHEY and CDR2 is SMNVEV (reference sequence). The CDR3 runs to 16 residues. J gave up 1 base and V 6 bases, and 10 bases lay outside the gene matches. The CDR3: CASRIGSGQGSYEQYF. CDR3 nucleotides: TGTGCCAGCAGGATAGGGTCGGGACAGGGATCCTACGAGCAGTACTTC.

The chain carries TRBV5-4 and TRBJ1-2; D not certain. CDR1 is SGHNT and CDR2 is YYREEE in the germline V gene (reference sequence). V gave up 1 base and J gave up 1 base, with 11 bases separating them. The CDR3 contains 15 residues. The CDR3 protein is CASSLWQADNYGYTF. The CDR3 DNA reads TGTGCCAGCAGCTTGTGGCAGGCCGATAACTATGGCTACACCTTC.

The CDR3 coding sequence is TGTGCCAGCCGGGGGCCTCTCAACACCGGGGAGCTGTTTTTT. This translates into CASRGPLNTGELFF. The chain couples TRBV6-5 to TRBJ2-2; possibly TRBD1 or TRBD2 for D (6 bases each). CDR1 is MNHEY, CDR2 SVGAGI, per germline. The CDR3 is 14 residues long. The V end was cut by 8 bases, the J end by 2 bases, with 12 bases between.

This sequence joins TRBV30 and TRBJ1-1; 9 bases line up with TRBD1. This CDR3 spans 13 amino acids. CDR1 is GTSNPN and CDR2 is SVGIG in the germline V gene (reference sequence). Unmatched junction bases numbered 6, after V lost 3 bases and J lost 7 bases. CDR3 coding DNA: TGTGCCTGGAGCCTCGGACAGGGGAATGAAGCTTTCTTT. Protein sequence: CAWSLGQGNEAFF.

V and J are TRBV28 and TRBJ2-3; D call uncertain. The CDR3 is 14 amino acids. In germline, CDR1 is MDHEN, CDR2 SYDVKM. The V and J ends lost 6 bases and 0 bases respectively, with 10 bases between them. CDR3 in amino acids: CASRAQRSTDTQYF. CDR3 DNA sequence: TGTGCCAGCAGGGCTCAGCGTAGCACAGATACGCAGTATTTT.

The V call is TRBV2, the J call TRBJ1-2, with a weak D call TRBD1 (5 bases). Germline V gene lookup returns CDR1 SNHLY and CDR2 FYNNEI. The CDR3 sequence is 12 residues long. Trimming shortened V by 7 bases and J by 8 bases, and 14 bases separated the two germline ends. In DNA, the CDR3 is TGTGCCAGCATGGAGGGGTTCGGAGGCTACACCTTC. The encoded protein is CASMEGFGGYTF.

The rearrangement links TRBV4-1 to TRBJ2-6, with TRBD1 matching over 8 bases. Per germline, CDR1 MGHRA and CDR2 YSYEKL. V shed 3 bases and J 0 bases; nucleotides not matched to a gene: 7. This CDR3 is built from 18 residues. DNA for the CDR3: TGCGCCAGCAGCCAGTCGGGACAGGCCATCTCTGGGGCCAACGTCCTGACTTTC. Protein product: CASSQSGQAISGANVLTF.

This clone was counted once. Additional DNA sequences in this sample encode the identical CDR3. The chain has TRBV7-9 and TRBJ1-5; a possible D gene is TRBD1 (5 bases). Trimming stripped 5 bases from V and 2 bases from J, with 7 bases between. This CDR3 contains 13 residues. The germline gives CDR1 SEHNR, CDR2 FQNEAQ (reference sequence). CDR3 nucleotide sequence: TGTGCCAGCAGCCCACAGGGCAATCAGCCCCAGCATTTT. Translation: CASSPQGNQPQHF.

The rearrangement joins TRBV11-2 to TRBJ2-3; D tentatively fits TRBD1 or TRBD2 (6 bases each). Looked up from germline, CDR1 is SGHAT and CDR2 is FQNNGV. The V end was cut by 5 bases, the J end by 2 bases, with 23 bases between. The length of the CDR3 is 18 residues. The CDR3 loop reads CASSTPSGRGPTTDTQYF. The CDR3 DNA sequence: TGTGCCAGCAGCACCCCCTCGGGTCGGGGGCCAACCACAGATACGCAGTATTTT.

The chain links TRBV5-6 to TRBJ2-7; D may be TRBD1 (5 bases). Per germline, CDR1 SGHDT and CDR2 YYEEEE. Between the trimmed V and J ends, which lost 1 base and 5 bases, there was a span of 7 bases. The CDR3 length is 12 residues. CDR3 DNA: TGTGCCAGCAGCTTGACAGGCCACGAGCAGTACTTC. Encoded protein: CASSLTGHEQYF.

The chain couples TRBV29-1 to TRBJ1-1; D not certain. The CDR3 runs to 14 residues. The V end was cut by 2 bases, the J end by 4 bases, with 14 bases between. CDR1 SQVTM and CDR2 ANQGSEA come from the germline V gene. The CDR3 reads CSVERLTPATEAFF. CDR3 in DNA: TGCAGCGTTGAAAGGTTGACCCCGGCCACTGAAGCTTTCTTT.

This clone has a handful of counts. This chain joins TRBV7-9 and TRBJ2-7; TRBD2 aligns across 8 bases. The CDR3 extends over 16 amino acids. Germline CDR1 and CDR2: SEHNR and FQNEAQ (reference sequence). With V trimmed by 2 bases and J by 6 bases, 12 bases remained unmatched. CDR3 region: CASSLWRGVDLSEQYF. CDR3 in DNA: TGTGCCAGCAGCTTATGGCGGGGGGTAGATTTATCCGAGCAGTACTTC.

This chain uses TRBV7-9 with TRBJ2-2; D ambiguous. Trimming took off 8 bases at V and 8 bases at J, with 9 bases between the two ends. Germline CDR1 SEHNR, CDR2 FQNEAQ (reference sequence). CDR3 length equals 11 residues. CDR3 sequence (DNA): TGTGCCAGCTACTCCCTGGGGGAGCTGTTTTTT. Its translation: CASYSLGELFF.